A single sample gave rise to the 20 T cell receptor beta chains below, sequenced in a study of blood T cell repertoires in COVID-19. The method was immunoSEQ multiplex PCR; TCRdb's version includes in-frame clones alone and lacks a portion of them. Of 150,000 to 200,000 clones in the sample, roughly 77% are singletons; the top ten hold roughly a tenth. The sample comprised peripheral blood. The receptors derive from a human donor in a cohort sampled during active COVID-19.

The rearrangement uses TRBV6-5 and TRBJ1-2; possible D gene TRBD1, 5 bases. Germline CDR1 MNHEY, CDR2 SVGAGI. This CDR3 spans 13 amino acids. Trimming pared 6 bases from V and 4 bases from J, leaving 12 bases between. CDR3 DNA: TGTGCCAGCAGAAAACAGGATGGCTATGGCTACACCTTC. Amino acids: CASRKQDGYGYTF.

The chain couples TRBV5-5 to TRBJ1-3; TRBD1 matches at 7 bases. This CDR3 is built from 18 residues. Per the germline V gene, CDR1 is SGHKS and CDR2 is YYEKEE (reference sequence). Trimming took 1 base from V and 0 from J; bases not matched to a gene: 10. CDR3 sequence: CASSLRIRGFVSGNTIYF. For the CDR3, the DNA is TGTGCCAGCAGCTTGAGGATCAGGGGGTTCGTCTCTGGAAACACCATATATTTT. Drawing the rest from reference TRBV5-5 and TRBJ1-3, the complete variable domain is DAGVTQSPTHLIKTRGQQVTLRCSPISGHKSVSWYQQVLGQGPQFIFQYYEKEERGRGNFPDRFSARQFPNYSSELNVNALLLGDSALYLCASSLRIRGFVSGNTIYFGEGSWLTVV.

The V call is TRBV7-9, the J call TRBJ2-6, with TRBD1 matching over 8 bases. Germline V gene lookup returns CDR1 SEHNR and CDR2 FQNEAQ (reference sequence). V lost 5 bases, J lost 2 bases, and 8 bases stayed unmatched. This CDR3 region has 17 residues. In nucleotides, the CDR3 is TGTGCCAGCAGCATCCCCGACAGGGGCCCTGGGGCCAACGTCCTGACTTTC. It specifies CASSIPDRGPGANVLTF.

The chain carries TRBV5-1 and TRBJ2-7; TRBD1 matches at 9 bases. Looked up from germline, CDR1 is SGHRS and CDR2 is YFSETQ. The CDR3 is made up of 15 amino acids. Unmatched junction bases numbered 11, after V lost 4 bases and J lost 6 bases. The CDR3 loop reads CASSILGTGLIEQYF. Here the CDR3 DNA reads TGCGCCAGCAGCATCTTGGGGACAGGGCTTATCGAGCAGTACTTC.

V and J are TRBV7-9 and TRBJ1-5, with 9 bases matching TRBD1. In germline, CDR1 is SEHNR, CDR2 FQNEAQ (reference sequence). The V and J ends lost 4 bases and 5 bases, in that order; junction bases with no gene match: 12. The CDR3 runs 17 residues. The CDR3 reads CASSYGTGTETDQPQHF. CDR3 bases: TGTGCCAGCAGCTACGGGACAGGGACGGAAACGGATCAGCCCCAGCATTTT.

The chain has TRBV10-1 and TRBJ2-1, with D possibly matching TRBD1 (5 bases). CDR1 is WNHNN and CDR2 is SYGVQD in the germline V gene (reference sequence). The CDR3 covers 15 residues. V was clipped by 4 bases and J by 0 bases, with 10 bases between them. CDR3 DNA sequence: TGCGCCAGCAGTGGGACAACCAGCTCCTACAATGAGCAGTTCTTC. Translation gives CASSGTTSSYNEQFF.

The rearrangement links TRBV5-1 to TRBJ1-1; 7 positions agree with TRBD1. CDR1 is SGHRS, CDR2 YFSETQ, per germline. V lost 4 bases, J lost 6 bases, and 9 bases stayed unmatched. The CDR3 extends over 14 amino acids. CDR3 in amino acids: CASSGQGGTAEAFF. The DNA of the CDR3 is TGCGCCAGCAGCGGCCAGGGGGGTACAGCTGAAGCTTTCTTT.

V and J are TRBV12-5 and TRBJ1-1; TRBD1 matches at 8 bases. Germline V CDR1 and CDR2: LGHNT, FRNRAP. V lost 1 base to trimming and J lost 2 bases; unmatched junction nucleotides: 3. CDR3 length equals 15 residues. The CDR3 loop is CASGLAGTGNTEAFF. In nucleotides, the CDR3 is TGTGCTAGTGGTTTGGCAGGGACAGGAAACACTGAAGCTTTCTTT.

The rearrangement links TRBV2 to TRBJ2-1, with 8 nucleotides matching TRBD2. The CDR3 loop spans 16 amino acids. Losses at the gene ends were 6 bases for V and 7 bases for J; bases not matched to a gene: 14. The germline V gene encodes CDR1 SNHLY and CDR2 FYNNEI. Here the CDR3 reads CASRGRGGLLGNEQFF. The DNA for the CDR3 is TGTGCCAGCAGGGGCCGGGGGGGCCTATTGGGGAATGAGCAGTTCTTC.

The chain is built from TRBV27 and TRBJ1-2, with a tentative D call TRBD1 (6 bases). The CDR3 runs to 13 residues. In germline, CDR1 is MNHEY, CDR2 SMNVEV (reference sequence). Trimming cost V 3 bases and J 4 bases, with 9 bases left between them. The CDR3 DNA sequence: TGTGCCAGCAGTTTGGGGACAAGCTATGGCTACACCTTC. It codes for CASSLGTSYGYTF.

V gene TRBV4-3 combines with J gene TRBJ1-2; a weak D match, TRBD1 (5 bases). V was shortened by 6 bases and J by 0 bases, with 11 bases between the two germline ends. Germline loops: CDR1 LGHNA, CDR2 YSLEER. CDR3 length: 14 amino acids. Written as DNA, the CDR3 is TGCGCCAGCAGTCCAAGACAGACTAACTATGGCTACACCTTC. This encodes CASSPRQTNYGYTF.

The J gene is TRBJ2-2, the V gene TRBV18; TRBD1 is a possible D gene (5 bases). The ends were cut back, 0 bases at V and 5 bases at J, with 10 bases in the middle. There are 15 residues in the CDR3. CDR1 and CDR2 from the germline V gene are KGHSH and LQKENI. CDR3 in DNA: TGTGCCAGCTCACCACCGGCGACAGCAACCGGGGAGCTGTTTTTT. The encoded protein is CASSPPATATGELFF.

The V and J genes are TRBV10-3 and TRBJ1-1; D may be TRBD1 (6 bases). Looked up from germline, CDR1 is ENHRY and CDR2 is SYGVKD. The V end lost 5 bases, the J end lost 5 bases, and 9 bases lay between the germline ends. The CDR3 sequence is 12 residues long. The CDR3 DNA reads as TGTGCCATCAGTAACAGGGATACTGAAGCTTTCTTT. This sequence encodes CAISNRDTEAFF.

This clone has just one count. For the CDR3, the DNA is TGCGCCAGCAGCCAAGGGCTGAACTATGGCTACACCTTC. Translated, it gives CASSQGLNYGYTF. The chain combines TRBV4-1 with TRBJ1-2; D remains unclear. CDR1 is MGHRA, CDR2 YSYEKL, per germline. This CDR3 is built from 13 residues. Trimming removed 1 base at V and 2 bases at J, with 5 bases between.

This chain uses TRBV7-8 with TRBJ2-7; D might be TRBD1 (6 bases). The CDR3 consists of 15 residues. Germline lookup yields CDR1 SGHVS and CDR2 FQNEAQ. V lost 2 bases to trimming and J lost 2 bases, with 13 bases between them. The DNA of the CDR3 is TGTGCCAGCAGCTTACTTCAGGACAGAGCCTACGAGCAGTACTTC. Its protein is CASSLLQDRAYEQYF.

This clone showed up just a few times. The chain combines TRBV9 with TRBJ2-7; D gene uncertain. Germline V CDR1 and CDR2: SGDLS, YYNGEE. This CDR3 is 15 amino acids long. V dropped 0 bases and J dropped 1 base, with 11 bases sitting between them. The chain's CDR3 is CASSVDPVSSYEQYF. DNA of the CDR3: TGTGCCAGCAGCGTAGACCCAGTATCATCCTACGAGCAGTACTTC.

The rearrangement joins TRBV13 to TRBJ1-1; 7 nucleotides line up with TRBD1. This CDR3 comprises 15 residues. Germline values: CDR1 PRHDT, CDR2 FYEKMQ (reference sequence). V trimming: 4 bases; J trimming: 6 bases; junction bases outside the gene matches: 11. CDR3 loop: CASSSTGAVVAEAFF. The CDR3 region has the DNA TGTGCCAGCAGCTCTACAGGGGCGGTGGTGGCTGAAGCTTTCTTT.

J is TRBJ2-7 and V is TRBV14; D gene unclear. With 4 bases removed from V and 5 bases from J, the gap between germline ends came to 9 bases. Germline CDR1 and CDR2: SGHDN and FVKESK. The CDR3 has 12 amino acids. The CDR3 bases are TGTGCCAGCAGCCCCCAGGCCAACGAGCAGTACTTC. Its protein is CASSPQANEQYF.

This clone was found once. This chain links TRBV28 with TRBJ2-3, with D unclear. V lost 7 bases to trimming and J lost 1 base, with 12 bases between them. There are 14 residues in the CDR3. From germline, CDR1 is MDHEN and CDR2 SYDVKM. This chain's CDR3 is CASTRSGRTDTQYF. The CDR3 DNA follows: TGTGCCAGCACCCGGAGTGGCCGCACAGATACGCAGTATTTT.

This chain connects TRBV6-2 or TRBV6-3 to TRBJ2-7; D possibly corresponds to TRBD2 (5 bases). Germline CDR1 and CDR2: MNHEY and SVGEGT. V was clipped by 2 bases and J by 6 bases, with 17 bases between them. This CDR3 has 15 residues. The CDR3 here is CASSYPKKGEGEQYF. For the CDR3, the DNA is TGTGCCAGCAGTTACCCGAAAAAGGGAGAGGGCGAGCAGTACTTC.